The 31 T cell receptor beta chains presented below share a single source sample, sequenced in a study of T cells in Graves' hyperthyroidism and ophthalmopathy. TCR beta CDR3 region amplification was performed from RNA transcripts. HTBI primers were the set used in a first-round RT-PCR of the TCR CDR3. In TCRdb, the multiplex PCR reads were re-called with MiXCR into one record per CDR3 protein. The sample carries a few hundred thousand distinct CDR3 sequences, 22% recorded once. Specimen: blood. These receptor sequences come from a woman between 70 and 85 years old with Graves' ophthalmopathy.

This clonotype was picked up a small number of times. The genes are TRBV27 and TRBJ2-1; the D is unclear. Germline V gene data show CDR1 as MNHEY and CDR2 as SMNVEV (reference sequence). Trimming stripped 6 bases from V and 4 bases from J, with 13 bases between. The CDR3 runs 14 residues. The DNA of the CDR3 is TGTGCCAGCAGACCTACCCAGGCTTACAATGAGCAGTTCTTC. This encodes CASRPTQAYNEQFF.

This clonotype was seen many times. V usage is TRBV5-5 and J usage is TRBJ2-1; D tentatively fits TRBD1 or TRBD2 (5 bases each). Per the germline V gene, CDR1 is SGHKS and CDR2 is YYEKEE (reference sequence). Trimming stripped 0 bases from V and 7 bases from J, with 11 bases between. The CDR3 contains 14 residues. The CDR3 reads CASSLVSGPNEQFF. The CDR3 DNA follows: TGTGCCAGCAGCTTGGTCTCGGGACCTAATGAGCAGTTCTTC. The whole variable domain, remainder taken from reference TRBV5-5 and TRBJ2-1, is DAGVTQSPTHLIKTRGQQVTLRCSPISGHKSVSWYQQVLGQGPQFIFQYYEKEERGRGNFPDRFSARQFPNYSSELNVNALLLGDSALYLCASSLVSGPNEQFFGPGTRLTVL.

In this sample, this clonotype turned up many times. This chain connects TRBV7-2 to TRBJ1-6; TRBD1 matches at 9 bases. This CDR3 region has 16 residues. The J segment lost 9 bases and the V segment lost 7 bases, leaving 13 bases of the junction unmatched. The germline V gene encodes CDR1 SGHTA and CDR2 FQGNSA. The CDR3 is CASNPGQGNLGSPLHF. The DNA for the CDR3 is TGTGCCAGCAATCCGGGACAGGGAAACTTAGGTTCACCCCTCCACTTT. The full variable domain, its missing parts supplied by reference TRBV7-2 and TRBJ1-6, is GAGVSQSPSNKVTEKGKDVELRCDPISGHTALYWYRQSLGQGLEFLIYFQGNSAPDKSGLPSDRFSAERTGGSVSTLTIQRTQQEDSAVYLCASNPGQGNLGSPLHFGNGTRLTVT.

This clonotype was found a few times. The chain joins TRBV30 to TRBJ1-2; no reliable D call. Trimming took 1 base from V and 3 from J, leaving 9 bases between them. This CDR3 region has 13 residues. Germline values: CDR1 GTSNPN, CDR2 SVGIG (reference sequence). CDR3 region: CAWSGPGHYGYTF. DNA for the CDR3: TGTGCCTGGAGTGGCCCAGGCCACTATGGCTACACCTTC.

This clonotype appeared a few times. In nucleotides, the CDR3 is TGTGCCAGCAGCGGGGGAACTTTGGGTACGCAGTATTTT. It codes for CASSGGTLGTQYF. The V gene is TRBV12-3 or TRBV12-4, the J gene TRBJ2-3, with D possibly matching TRBD2 (6 bases). The CDR3 extends over 13 amino acids. With 6 bases removed from V and 8 bases from J, the gap between germline ends came to 15 bases.

This clonotype was counted ten times or more. The rearrangement joins TRBV7-8 to TRBJ1-6; 8 bases map to TRBD1. V shed 1 base and J 5 bases; nucleotides not matched to a gene: 1. In germline, CDR1 is SGHVS, CDR2 FQNEAQ. This CDR3 is 15 amino acids long. This CDR3 reads CASSLGQGNNSPLHF. CDR3 DNA sequence: TGTGCCAGCAGCTTAGGACAGGGGAATAATTCACCCCTCCACTTT. The whole variable domain, filled in from reference TRBV7-8 and TRBJ1-6, reads GAGVSQSPRYKVAKRGQDVALRCDPISGHVSLFWYQQALGQGPEFLTYFQNEAQLDKSGLPSDRFFAERPEGSVSTLKIQRTQQEDSAVYLCASSLGQGNNSPLHFGNGTRLTVT.

V and J are TRBV7-9 and TRBJ2-1; TRBD1 aligns across 8 bases. The germline gives CDR1 SEHNR, CDR2 FQNEAQ (reference sequence). V lost 5 bases, J lost 4 bases, and 7 bases stayed unmatched. The CDR3 spans 15 residues. This CDR3 is CASSAGTGVYNEQFF. The CDR3 nucleotides are TGTGCCAGCAGCGCCGGGACAGGCGTGTACAATGAGCAGTTCTTC.

CDR3 nucleotides: TGTGCCAGCAGCTTGGCCAAGGGGGCCGGCACCGGGGAGCTGTTTTTT. Translating it yields CASSLAKGAGTGELFF. The rearrangement joins TRBV5-4 to TRBJ2-2; 7 positions match TRBD1. Trimming removed 0 bases from V and 4 bases from J; junction bases left unmatched: 6. The CDR3 has 16 residues. Germline CDR1 reads SGHNT; CDR2 reads YYREEE (reference sequence).

The rearrangement uses TRBV12-3 or TRBV12-4 and TRBJ2-5; 10 bases map to TRBD2. The J segment lost 10 bases and the V segment lost 6 bases, leaving 5 bases of the junction unmatched. The CDR3 has 12 amino acids. The CDR3 coding sequence is TGTGCCAGCAGCCAACTAGCGGGATTCCAGTACTTC. Translating gives CASSQLAGFQYF.

This clonotype was recorded a few times. The chain couples TRBV6-1 to TRBJ2-2, with D possibly being TRBD1 or TRBD2 (6 bases each). The CDR3 is made up of 14 amino acids. Per germline, CDR1 MNHNS and CDR2 SASEGT. Trimming pared 8 bases from V and 2 bases from J, leaving 12 bases between. The CDR3 sequence is CASRGTPNTGELFF. CDR3 nucleotide sequence: TGTGCCAGCCGGGGGACACCTAACACCGGGGAGCTGTTTTTT.

This clonotype appeared a few times. CDR3 residues: CASSRRGLTEAFF. The CDR3 bases are TGTGCCAGCAGTCGCAGGGGGCTCACTGAAGCTTTCTTT. The V call is TRBV19, the J call TRBJ1-1; TRBD1 aligns across 8 bases. The CDR3 is made up of 13 amino acids. The germline V gene has CDR1 LNHDA and CDR2 SQIVND (reference sequence). V shed 9 bases, J shed 4 bases, and the junction held 7 bases outside the gene matches.

This clonotype came up many times. This rearrangement joins TRBV24-1 to TRBJ2-1; maybe TRBD1 (6 bases). The CDR3 is 15 residues long. V lost 2 bases to trimming and J lost 7 bases, with 14 bases between them. Germline V gene lookup returns CDR1 KGHDR and CDR2 SFDVKD. The CDR3 nucleotides are TGTGCCACCAGTGATTCCCAGGGGATTTGGAATGAGCAGTTCTTC. It specifies CATSDSQGIWNEQFF.

The V call is TRBV7-3, the J call TRBJ2-5, with TRBD2 matching over 8 bases. CDR1 is SGHTA and CDR2 is FQGTGA in the germline V gene. The ends lost 0 bases at V and 5 bases at J; junction bases unmatched: 11. CDR3 length equals 17 residues. The chain's CDR3 is CASSLTGRGTRGETQYF. In DNA form, the CDR3 reads TGTGCCAGCAGCTTAACAGGCCGTGGGACTAGGGGGGAGACCCAGTACTTC.

This clonotype was detected a few times. The V and J genes are TRBV9 and TRBJ2-1; D remains unclear. The CDR3 has 16 amino acids. V was pared by 0 bases and J by 2 bases, with 12 bases between. Germline V gives CDR1 SGDLS, CDR2 YYNGEE. CDR3 in amino acids: CASSVAPAKTYNEQFF. The CDR3 DNA reads as TGTGCCAGCAGCGTAGCCCCAGCTAAAACCTACAATGAGCAGTTCTTC.

Comment on this clonotype: One base away lies a much larger clone, so this may be a sequencing read error. This sequence joins TRBV9 and TRBJ2-5; D uncertain. V was clipped by 4 bases and J by 7 bases, with 17 bases between them. The V gene's germline CDR1 is SGDLS and CDR2 YYNGEE. This CDR3 is built from 14 residues. CDR3 in amino acids: CASSQDPAKGTQYF. The CDR3 DNA follows: TGTGCCAGCAGCCAAGATCCGGCTAAAGGGACCCAGTACTTC. Full variable domain (outside the CDR3, taken from reference TRBV9 and TRBJ2-5): DSGVTQTPKHLITATGQRVTLRCSPRSGDLSVYWYQQSLDQGLQFLIQYYNGEERAKGNILERFSAQQFPDLHSELNLSSLELGDSALYFCASSQDPAKGTQYFGPGTRLLVL.

This sequence joins TRBV6-1 and TRBJ1-2; D may be TRBD1 (6 bases). The CDR3 loop spans 15 amino acids. Deletions cut 3 bases from V and 2 bases from J, with 13 bases between. In germline, CDR1 is MNHNS, CDR2 SASEGT. The chain's CDR3 is CASSEAGALNYGYTF. CDR3 sequence (DNA): TGTGCCAGCAGTGAGGCGGGGGCCCTAAACTATGGCTACACCTTC.

This clonotype was observed a few times. V usage is TRBV20-1 and J usage is TRBJ1-5; the D gene is possibly TRBD1 (5 bases). This CDR3 comprises 13 residues. Trimming took 3 bases from V and 7 from J, leaving 13 bases between them. The germline V gene has CDR1 DFQATT and CDR2 SNEGSKA (reference sequence). The CDR3 DNA is TGCAGTGCTAGGATGGGGGTGGAGCAGCCCCAGCATTTT. Translating it yields CSARMGVEQPQHF.

At least ten counts were recorded for this clonotype. The V and J genes are TRBV6-2 or TRBV6-3 and TRBJ2-4, with D perhaps being TRBD1 or TRBD2 (6 bases each). Germline V gene sequence: CDR1 MNHEY, CDR2 SVGEGT. Trimming pared 0 bases from V and 8 bases from J, leaving 20 bases between. The CDR3 has 17 amino acids. The CDR3 DNA follows: TGTGCCAGCAGTTACTCGGCGGGGACACTGGTTCCGGACATTCAGTACTTC. Residues: CASSYSAGTLVPDIQYF.

This clonotype was observed a few times. This chain joins TRBV28 and TRBJ1-5; D may be TRBD1 (6 bases). The V end lost 7 bases, the J end lost 6 bases, and 10 bases lay between the germline ends. The CDR3 length is 12 residues. Germline CDR1 MDHEN, CDR2 SYDVKM. The CDR3 sequence: CASNLGGQPQHF. CDR3 nucleotides: TGTGCCAGCAATCTAGGGGGTCAGCCCCAGCATTTT.

A few counts support this clonotype. This chain connects TRBV29-1 to TRBJ1-2, with D possibly being TRBD1 (5 bases). The CDR3 has 12 amino acids. The V and J ends lost 8 bases and 8 bases respectively, with 18 bases between them. Germline V gives CDR1 SQVTM, CDR2 ANQGSEA. For the CDR3, the DNA is TGCAGCTCTGAACGGGTAGGGGAGGGCTACACCTTC. It is translated as CSSERVGEGYTF. Supplemented by reference TRBV29-1 and TRBJ1-2, the full variable domain reads SAVISQKPSRDICQRGTSLTIQCQVDSQVTMMFWYRQQPGQSLTLIATANQGSEATYESGFVIDKFPISRPNLTFSTLTVSNMSPEDSSIYLCSSERVGEGYTFGSGTRLTVV.

CDR3 protein: CASSRWGWRETQYF. Written as DNA, the CDR3 is TGTGCCAGTAGCCGATGGGGGTGGAGAGAGACCCAGTACTTC. V is TRBV19 and J is TRBJ2-5; D tentatively fits TRBD1 or TRBD2 (5 bases each). The germline CDR1 and CDR2 sequences are LNHDA and SQIVND (reference sequence). The length of the CDR3 is 14 residues. Trimming left V 6 bases short and J 4 bases short, with 15 bases between.

The V gene is TRBV30, the J gene TRBJ2-1, with TRBD2 matching 8 bases. J lost 4 bases, V lost 2 bases, and 7 bases had no gene match. CDR1 is GTSNPN, CDR2 SVGIG, per germline (reference sequence). This CDR3 has 15 amino acids. CDR3 DNA: TGTGCCTGGAGTTTGGGGGCGGGAGGTTACAATGAGCAGTTCTTC. Its protein product is CAWSLGAGGYNEQFF.

The chain links TRBV5-1 to TRBJ2-7; D may be TRBD2 (5 bases). Trimming shortened V by 3 bases and J by 0 bases, and 13 bases separated the two germline ends. CDR1 is SGHRS, CDR2 YFSETQ, per germline. This CDR3 is built from 15 residues. CDR3 sequence (DNA): TGCGCCAGCAGCTCCAGGTCGGGATTCTCCTACGAGCAGTACTTC. This sequence encodes CASSSRSGFSYEQYF.

This clonotype has just a few counts. This chain links TRBV2 with TRBJ2-5, with D unclear. Germline V lookup: CDR1 SNHLY, CDR2 FYNNEI. The CDR3 extends over 13 amino acids. V was clipped by 3 bases and J by 2 bases, with 7 bases between them. DNA for the CDR3: TGTGCCAGCAGTGAGGAGATGCAAGAGACCCAGTACTTC. Its translation is CASSEEMQETQYF.

A few counts support this clonotype. This sequence joins TRBV3-1 and TRBJ2-7; D not resolved. V was pared by 1 base and J by 3 bases, with 13 bases between. The CDR3 consists of 15 residues. Germline V CDR1 and CDR2: LGHDT, YNNKEL (reference sequence). The CDR3 sequence is CASSQGVGVGYEQYF. The CDR3 region has the DNA TGTGCCAGCAGCCAAGGGGTCGGAGTTGGCTACGAGCAGTACTTC.

The rearrangement uses TRBV20-1 and TRBJ1-4; a possible D gene is TRBD1 (5 bases). CDR1 is DFQATT and CDR2 is SNEGSKA in the germline V gene (reference sequence). V lost 4 bases and J 8 bases, leaving 8 bases between the germline ends. The CDR3 runs 11 residues. The CDR3 bases are TGCAGTGCTATTGGGGCCGAAAAACTGTTTTTT. Translated, it gives CSAIGAEKLFF.

This clonotype was recorded many times. The genes are TRBV7-8 and TRBJ1-1; 9 nucleotides match TRBD1. J was trimmed by 4 bases and V by 4 bases; bases with no gene match: 4. Germline V gives CDR1 SGHVS, CDR2 FQNEAQ. This CDR3 comprises 14 residues. CDR3 bases: TGTGCCAGCAGCTCACAGGGGGCCGGCACTGAAGCTTTCTTT. Amino acids: CASSSQGAGTEAFF.

This clonotype came up a few times. The chain is built from TRBV20-1 and TRBJ1-2; D gene ambiguous. The CDR3 has 13 residues. Trimming left V 0 bases short and J 5 bases short, with 10 bases between. In germline, CDR1 is DFQATT, CDR2 SNEGSKA (reference sequence). CDR3 sequence reads: CSARDPQNYGYTF. Here the CDR3 DNA reads TGCAGTGCTAGAGATCCACAGAATTATGGCTACACCTTC.

V is TRBV11-2 and J is TRBJ2-7; D might be TRBD1 or TRBD2, each matching 5 bases. The V gene lost 2 bases and the J gene lost 3 bases, with 14 bases spanning the gap. This CDR3 comprises 15 residues. The germline gives CDR1 SGHAT, CDR2 FQNNGV. CDR3 residues: CASSLTAGSFYEQYF. As DNA, the CDR3 is TGTGCCAGCAGCTTAACCGCAGGGAGTTTCTACGAGCAGTACTTC.

There are a few counts of this clonotype. V is TRBV20-1 and J is TRBJ2-7, with 9 positions matching TRBD2. The CDR3 totals 13 residues. Trimming cost V 8 bases and J 6 bases; bases outside gene matches: 11. Germline CDR1 reads DFQATT; CDR2 reads SNEGSKA (reference sequence). CDR3 in DNA: TGCAGTCCCGCGGCGGGAGGGCCGTTCGAGCAGTACTTC. Encoded protein: CSPAAGGPFEQYF.

This clonotype was recorded a few times. CDR3 DNA sequence: TGTGCCACCGTTCCCGACCTAACCTACGAGCAGTACTTC. Translated, it gives CATVPDLTYEQYF. This sequence joins TRBV10-3 and TRBJ2-7; D is uncertain. Germline-derived CDR1 and CDR2 are ENHRY and SYGVKD. V gave up 10 bases and J gave up 2 bases, with 15 bases separating them. This CDR3 has 13 amino acids.